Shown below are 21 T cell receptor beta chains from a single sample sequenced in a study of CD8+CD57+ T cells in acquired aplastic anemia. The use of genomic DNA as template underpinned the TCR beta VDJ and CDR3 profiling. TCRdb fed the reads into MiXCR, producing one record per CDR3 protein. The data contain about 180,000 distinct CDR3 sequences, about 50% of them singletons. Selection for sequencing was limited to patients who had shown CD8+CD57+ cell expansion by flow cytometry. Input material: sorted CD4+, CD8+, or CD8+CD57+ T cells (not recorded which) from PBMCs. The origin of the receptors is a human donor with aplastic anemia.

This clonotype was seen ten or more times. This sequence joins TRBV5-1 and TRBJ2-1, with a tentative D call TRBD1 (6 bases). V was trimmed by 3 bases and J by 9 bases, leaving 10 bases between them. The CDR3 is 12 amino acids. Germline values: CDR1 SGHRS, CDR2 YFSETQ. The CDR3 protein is CASSSTGTEQFF. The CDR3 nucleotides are TGCGCCAGCAGCTCTACAGGGACTGAGCAGTTCTTC. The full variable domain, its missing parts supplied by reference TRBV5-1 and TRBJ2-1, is KAGVTQTPRYLIKTRGQQVTLSCSPISGHRSVSWYQQTPGQGLQFLFEYFSETQRNKGNFPGRFSGRQFSNSRSEMNVSTLELGDSALYLCASSSTGTEQFFGPGTRLTVL.

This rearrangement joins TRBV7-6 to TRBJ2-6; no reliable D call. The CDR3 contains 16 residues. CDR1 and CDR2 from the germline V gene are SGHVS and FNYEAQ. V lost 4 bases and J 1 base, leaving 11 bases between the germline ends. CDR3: CASSSPFRSGANVLTF. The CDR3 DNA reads TGTGCCAGCAGCTCCCCTTTCCGGTCTGGGGCCAACGTCCTGACTTTC.

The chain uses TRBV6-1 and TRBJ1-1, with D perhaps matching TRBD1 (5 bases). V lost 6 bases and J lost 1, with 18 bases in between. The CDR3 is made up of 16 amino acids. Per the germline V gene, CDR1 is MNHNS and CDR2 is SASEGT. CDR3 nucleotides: TGTGCCAGCAGCCGACAGAGGACCGAAAAGAACACTGAAGCTTTCTTT. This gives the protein CASSRQRTEKNTEAFF.

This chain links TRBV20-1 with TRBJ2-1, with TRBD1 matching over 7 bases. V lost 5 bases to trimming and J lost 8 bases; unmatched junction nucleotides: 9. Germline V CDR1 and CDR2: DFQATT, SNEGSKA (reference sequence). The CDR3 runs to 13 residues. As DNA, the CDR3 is TGCAGTGCTCCGAGACAGGGTGGGGATGAGCAGTTCTTC. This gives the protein CSAPRQGGDEQFF.

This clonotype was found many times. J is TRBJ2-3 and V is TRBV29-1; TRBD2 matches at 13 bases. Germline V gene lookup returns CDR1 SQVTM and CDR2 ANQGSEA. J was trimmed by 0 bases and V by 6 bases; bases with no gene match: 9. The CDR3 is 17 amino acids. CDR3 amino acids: CSVGGTSGDLSTDTQYF. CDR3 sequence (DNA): TGCAGCGTAGGGGGGACTAGCGGGGACCTTAGCACAGATACGCAGTATTTT.

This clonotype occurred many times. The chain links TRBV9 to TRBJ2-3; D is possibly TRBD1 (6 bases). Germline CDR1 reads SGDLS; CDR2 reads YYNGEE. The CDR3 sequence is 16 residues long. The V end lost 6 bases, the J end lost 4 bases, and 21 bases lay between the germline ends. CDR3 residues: CASTHETAPGADTQYF. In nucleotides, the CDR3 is TGTGCCAGCACCCACGAGACAGCCCCAGGGGCAGATACGCAGTATTTT.

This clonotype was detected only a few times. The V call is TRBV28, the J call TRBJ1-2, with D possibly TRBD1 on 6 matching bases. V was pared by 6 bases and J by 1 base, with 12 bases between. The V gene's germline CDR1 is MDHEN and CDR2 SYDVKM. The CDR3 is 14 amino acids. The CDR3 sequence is CASRESGVNYGYTF. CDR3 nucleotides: TGTGCCAGCAGAGAGTCAGGGGTTAACTATGGCTACACCTTC.

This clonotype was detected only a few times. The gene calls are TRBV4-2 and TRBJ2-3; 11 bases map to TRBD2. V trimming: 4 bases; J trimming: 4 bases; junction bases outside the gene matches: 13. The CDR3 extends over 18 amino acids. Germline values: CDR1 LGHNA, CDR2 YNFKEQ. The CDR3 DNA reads TGTGCCAGCAGCCCCGAGGCCCTAGCGGGGGGATTGCCAGATACGCAGTATTTT. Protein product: CASSPEALAGGLPDTQYF.

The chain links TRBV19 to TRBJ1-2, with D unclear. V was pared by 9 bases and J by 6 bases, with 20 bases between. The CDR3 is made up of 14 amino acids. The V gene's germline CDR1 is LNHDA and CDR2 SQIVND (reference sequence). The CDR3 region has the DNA TGTGCCAGCAGCCCCCCCTGGGCAGACAATGGCTACACCTTC. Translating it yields CASSPPWADNGYTF.

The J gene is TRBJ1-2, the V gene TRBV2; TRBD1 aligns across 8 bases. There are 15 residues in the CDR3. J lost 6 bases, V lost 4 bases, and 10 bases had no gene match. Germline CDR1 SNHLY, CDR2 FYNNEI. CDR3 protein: CASSARGQDRDGYTF. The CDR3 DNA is TGTGCCAGCAGTGCCCGGGGACAGGATAGGGATGGCTACACCTTC.

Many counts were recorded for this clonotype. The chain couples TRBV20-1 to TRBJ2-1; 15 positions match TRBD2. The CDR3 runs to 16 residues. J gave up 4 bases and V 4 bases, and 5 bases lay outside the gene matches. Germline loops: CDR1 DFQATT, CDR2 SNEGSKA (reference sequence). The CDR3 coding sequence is TGCAGTGCTAAACAGGGACTAGCGGGGGGTTACAATGAGCAGTTCTTC. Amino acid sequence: CSAKQGLAGGYNEQFF.

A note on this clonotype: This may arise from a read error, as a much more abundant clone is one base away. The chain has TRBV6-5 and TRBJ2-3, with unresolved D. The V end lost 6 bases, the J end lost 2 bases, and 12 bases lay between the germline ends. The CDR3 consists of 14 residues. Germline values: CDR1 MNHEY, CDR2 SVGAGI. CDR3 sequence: CASRYQDDTDTQYF. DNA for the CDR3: TGTGCCAGCAGGTACCAGGACGACACAGATACGCAGTATTTT.

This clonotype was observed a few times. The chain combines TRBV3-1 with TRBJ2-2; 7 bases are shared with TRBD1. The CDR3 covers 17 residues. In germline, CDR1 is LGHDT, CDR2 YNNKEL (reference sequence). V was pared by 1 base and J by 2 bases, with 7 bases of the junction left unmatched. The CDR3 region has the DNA TGTGCCAGCAGCCAAGGTTGGCGGACAGGCAACACCGGGGAGCTGTTTTTT. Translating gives CASSQGWRTGNTGELFF.

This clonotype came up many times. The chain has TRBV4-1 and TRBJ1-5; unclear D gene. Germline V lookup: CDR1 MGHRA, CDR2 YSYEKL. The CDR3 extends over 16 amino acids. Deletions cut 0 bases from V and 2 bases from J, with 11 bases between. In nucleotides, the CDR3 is TGCGCCAGCAGCCAAGAGAGGGAGAGGGGCAATCAGCCCCAGCATTTT. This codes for CASSQERERGNQPQHF.

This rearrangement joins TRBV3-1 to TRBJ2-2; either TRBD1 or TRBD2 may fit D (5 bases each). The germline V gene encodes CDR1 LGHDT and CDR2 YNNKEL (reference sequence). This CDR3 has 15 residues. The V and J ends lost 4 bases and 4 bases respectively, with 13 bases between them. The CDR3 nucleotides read TGTGCCAGCAGCCGATCTGGGGGTATCACCGGGGAGCTGTTTTTT. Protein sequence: CASSRSGGITGELFF.

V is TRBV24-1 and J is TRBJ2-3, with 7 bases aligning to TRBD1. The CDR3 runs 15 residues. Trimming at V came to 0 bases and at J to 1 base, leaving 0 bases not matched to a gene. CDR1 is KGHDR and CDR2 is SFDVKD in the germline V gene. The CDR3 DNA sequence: TGTGCCACCAGTGATTTGGGGACAGGCACAGATACGCAGTATTTT. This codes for CATSDLGTGTDTQYF.

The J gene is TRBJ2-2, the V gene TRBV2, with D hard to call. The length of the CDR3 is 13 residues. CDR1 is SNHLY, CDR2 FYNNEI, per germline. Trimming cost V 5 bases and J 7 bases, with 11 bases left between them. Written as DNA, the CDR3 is TGTGCCAGCAGTTTCCGAGAACTCGGGGAGCTGTTTTTT. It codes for CASSFRELGELFF.

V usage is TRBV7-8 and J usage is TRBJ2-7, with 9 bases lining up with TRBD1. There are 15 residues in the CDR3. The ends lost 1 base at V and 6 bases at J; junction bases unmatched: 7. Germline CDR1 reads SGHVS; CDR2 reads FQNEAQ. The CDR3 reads CASSLGGQGYGEQYF. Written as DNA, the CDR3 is TGTGCCAGCAGCTTAGGGGGACAGGGTTACGGCGAGCAGTACTTC. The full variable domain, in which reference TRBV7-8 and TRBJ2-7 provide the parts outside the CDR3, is GAGVSQSPRYKVAKRGQDVALRCDPISGHVSLFWYQQALGQGPEFLTYFQNEAQLDKSGLPSDRFFAERPEGSVSTLKIQRTQQEDSAVYLCASSLGGQGYGEQYFGPGTRLTVT.

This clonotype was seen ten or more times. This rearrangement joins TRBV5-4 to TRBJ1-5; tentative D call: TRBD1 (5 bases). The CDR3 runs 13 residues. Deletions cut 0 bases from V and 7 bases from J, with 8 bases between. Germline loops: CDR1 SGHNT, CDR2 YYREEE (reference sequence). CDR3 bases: TGTGCCAGCAGCTTGGACAGGAGCCAGCCCCAGCATTTT. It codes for CASSLDRSQPQHF. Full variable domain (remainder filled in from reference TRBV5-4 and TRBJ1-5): ETGVTQSPTHLIKTRGQQVTLRCSSQSGHNTVSWYQQALGQGPQFIFQYYREEENGRGNFPPRFSGLQFPNYSSELNVNALELDDSALYLCASSLDRSQPQHFGDGTRLSIL.

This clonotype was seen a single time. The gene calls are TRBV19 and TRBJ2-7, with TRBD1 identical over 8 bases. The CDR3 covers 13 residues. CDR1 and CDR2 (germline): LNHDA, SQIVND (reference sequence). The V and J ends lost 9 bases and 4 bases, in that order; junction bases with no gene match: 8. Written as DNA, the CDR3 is TGTGCCAGCTCCCGGGACAGGAGATACGAGCAGTACTTC. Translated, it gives CASSRDRRYEQYF.

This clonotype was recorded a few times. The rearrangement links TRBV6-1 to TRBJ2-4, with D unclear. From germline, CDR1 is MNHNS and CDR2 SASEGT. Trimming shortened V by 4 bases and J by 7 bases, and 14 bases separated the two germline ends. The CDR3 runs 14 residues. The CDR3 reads CASSVQSGFNIQYF. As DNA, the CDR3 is TGTGCCAGCAGTGTACAGTCAGGCTTTAACATTCAGTACTTC.